The 7 T cell receptor beta chains given below trace back to one sample, sequenced in a study of regulatory T cells in long-lasting Graves disease. Indicated time point: persistent/refractory GD, antithyroid drugs over 5 years with positive TRAb. PBMC RNA was the source of the TCR library. CDR3 regions were amplified by Arm-PCR using iRepertoire HTBI primers to build TCR beta libraries. TCRdb re-analysed the multiplex PCR reads in MiXCR, keeping a single row per CDR3 protein. The repertoire holds approximately 350,000 distinct CDR3 sequences, with roughly 24% as singletons. This material consisted of peripheral blood mononuclear cells (PBMCs), taken when the disease was refractory, from a patient treated with antithyroid drugs. The receptors shown here come from a woman between 40 and 50 years old with Graves disease.

The table lists this clonotype with many counts. The chain links TRBV29-1 to TRBJ1-2; D uncertain. Germline loops: CDR1 SQVTM, CDR2 ANQGSEA. The CDR3 runs to 12 residues. Trimming pared 6 bases from V and 7 bases from J, leaving 15 bases between. The CDR3 loop reads CSVGSLISGYTF. The DNA for the CDR3 is TGCAGCGTCGGGTCGCTAATAAGTGGCTACACCTTC.

This clonotype was seen ten or more times. The chain is built from TRBV28 and TRBJ2-5; possibly TRBD1 for D (5 bases). The CDR3 has 13 amino acids. Between the trimmed V and J ends, which lost 6 bases and 5 bases, there was a span of 13 bases. CDR1 is MDHEN, CDR2 SYDVKM, per germline. The CDR3 is CASRPAGWETQYF. The CDR3 DNA reads TGTGCCAGCAGGCCGGCAGGGTGGGAGACCCAGTACTTC.

Only a few counts were recorded for this clonotype. CDR3 residues: CAWSSGRGRQMNTEAFF. CDR3 sequence (DNA): TGTGCCTGGAGTTCGGGGCGTGGCAGACAGATGAACACTGAAGCTTTCTTT. The rearrangement links TRBV30 to TRBJ1-1; a weak D match, TRBD1 (5 bases). V was pared by 2 bases and J by 0 bases, with 19 bases between. Per the germline V gene, CDR1 is GTSNPN and CDR2 is SVGIG (reference sequence). The CDR3 loop spans 17 amino acids.

This clonotype has at least ten counts. The chain is built from TRBV7-2 and TRBJ2-5; TRBD2 is a possible D gene (5 bases). Trimming pared 1 base from V and 5 bases from J, leaving 20 bases between. CDR1 SGHTA and CDR2 FQGNSA come from the germline V gene. The CDR3 totals 17 residues. The CDR3 coding sequence is TGTGCCAGCAGCTTAGTATTTATGGCTAGCTTCGGGGAGACCCAGTACTTC. Its translation: CASSLVFMASFGETQYF.

This clonotype was recorded at least ten times. The chain joins TRBV6-5 to TRBJ2-7; TRBD2 agrees at 10 bases. This CDR3 is built from 18 residues. Germline loops: CDR1 MNHEY, CDR2 SVGAGI. V lost 2 bases, J lost 2 bases, and 12 bases stayed unmatched. This chain's CDR3 is CASSYVPSGSSAAYEQYF. The CDR3 DNA follows: TGTGCCAGCAGTTACGTCCCTAGCGGGAGCTCCGCGGCCTACGAGCAGTACTTC.

This chain joins TRBV27 and TRBJ2-1; unclear D gene. CDR1 MNHEY and CDR2 SMNVEV come from the germline V gene (reference sequence). Trimming cost V 3 bases and J 6 bases, with 15 bases left between them. CDR3 length: 15 residues. The CDR3 region has the DNA TGTGCCAGCAGTTTCAGGCAGGTCAGTGGCAATGAGCAGTTCTTC. Its protein is CASSFRQVSGNEQFF.

The sample holds a few counts of this clonotype. This chain links TRBV7-8 with TRBJ1-4; the D gene is possibly TRBD1 (5 bases). Trimming took off 5 bases at V and 6 bases at J, with 19 bases between the two ends. Germline-derived CDR1 and CDR2 are SGHVS and FQNEAQ. The CDR3 contains 16 residues. The CDR3 spells CASSQSPSGTYEKLFF. The DNA for the CDR3 is TGTGCCAGCAGCCAGTCCCCATCCGGGACGTATGAAAAACTGTTTTTT. Full variable domain (missing parts from reference TRBV7-8 and TRBJ1-4): GAGVSQSPRYKVAKRGQDVALRCDPISGHVSLFWYQQALGQGPEFLTYFQNEAQLDKSGLPSDRFFAERPEGSVSTLKIQRTQQEDSAVYLCASSQSPSGTYEKLFFGSGTQLSVL.